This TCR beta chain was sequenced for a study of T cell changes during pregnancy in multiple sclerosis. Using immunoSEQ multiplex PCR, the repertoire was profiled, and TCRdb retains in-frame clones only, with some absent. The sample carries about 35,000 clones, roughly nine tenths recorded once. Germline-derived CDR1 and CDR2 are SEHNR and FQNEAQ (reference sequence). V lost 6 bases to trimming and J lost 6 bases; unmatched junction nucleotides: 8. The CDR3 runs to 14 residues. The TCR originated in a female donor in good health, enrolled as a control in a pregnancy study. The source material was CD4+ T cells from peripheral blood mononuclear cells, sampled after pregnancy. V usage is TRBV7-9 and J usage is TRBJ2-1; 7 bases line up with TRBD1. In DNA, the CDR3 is TGTGCCAGCAGTTCCGGGACAGCCTTCAATGAGCAGTTCTTC. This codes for CASSSGTAFNEQFF.